This T cell receptor (beta chain) derives from a study of siplizumab effects on memory and regulatory T cells. Findings and limits, study-wide: Significant reduction of alloreactive sequences traceable to unstimulated CD4+ memory cells was observed with siplizumab. Naive T cells appeared more diverse than memory cells and seemed to be major alloresponse contributors.

With respect to this clone: Its specificity is not known.

Coculturing at 37°C lasted around six days for the mixed lymphocyte reaction cells. CDR1 SQVTM and CDR2 ANQGSEA come from the germline V gene. The CDR3 spans 14 residues. After removal of 7 bases from V and 3 bases from J, the junction contained 9 bases not matched to a gene. The repertoire was sequenced with immunoSEQ multiplex PCR; TCRdb's copy has only in-frame clones and lacks some. The data contain approximately 12,000 clones, around 40% of them singletons. Specimen: CFSE-low (dividing) CD8+ T cells sorted from an allogeneic mixed lymphocyte reaction. V is TRBV29-1 and J is TRBJ1-5, with TRBD1 matching 7 bases. The clonotype comes from a human donor in good health; the cells came from an allogeneic mixed lymphocyte reaction. The CDR3, as DNA: TGCAGCGCCAAAACAGGGGCGGACAATCAGCCCCAGCATTTT. This gives the protein CSAKTGADNQPQHF. Complete variable domain (other parts from reference TRBV29-1 and TRBJ1-5): SAVISQKPSRDICQRGTSLTIQCQVDSQVTMMFWYRQQPGQSLTLIATANQGSEATYESGFVIDKFPISRPNLTFSTLTVSNMSPEDSSIYLCSAKTGADNQPQHFGDGTRLSIL.